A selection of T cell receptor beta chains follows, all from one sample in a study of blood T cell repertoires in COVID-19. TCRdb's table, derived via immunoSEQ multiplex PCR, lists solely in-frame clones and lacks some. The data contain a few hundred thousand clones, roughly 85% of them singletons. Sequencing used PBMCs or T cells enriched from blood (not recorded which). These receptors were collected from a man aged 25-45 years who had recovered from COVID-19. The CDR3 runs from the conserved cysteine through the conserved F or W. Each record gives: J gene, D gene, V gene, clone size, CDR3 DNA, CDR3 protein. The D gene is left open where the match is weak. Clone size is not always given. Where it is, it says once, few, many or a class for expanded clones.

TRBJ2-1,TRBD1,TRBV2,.,TGTGCCAGCGACAGGGGGCTCTACAATGAGCAGTTCTTC,CASDRGLYNEQFF
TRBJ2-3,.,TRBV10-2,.,TGCGCCAGCAGTGACAAGGGGCAAGATACGCAGTATTTT,CASSDKGQDTQYF
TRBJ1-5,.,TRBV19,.,TGTGCCAGTAGAGATCGGACAGGCAATCAGCCCCAGCATTTT,CASRDRTGNQPQHF
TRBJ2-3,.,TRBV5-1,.,TGCGCCAGCAGCTTGGGGCAAAGCACAGATACGCAGTATTTT,CASSLGQSTDTQYF
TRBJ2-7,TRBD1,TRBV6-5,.,TGTGCCAGCAGTTACTCGGGACAGAGCTCCTACGAGCAGTACTTC,CASSYSGQSSYEQYF
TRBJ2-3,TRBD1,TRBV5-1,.,TGCGCCAGCAGCTTGGGACAGGGGGAGAGTACGCAGTATTTT,CASSLGQGESTQYF
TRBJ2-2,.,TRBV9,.,TGTGCCAGCAGCGTCCTGGGGCACCCGAACACCGGGGAGCTGTTTTTT,CASSVLGHPNTGELFF
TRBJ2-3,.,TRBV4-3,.,TGCGCCAGCAGCCAAGAGTCTCTTCTTTTGCGGAGCACAGATACGCAGTATTTT,CASSQESLLLRSTDTQYF
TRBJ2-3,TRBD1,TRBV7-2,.,TGTGCCAGCAGCGTGACAGGGGTGGGCACAGATACGCAGTATTTT,CASSVTGVGTDTQYF
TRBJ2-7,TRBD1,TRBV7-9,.,TGTGCCAGCAGCTTAGCGCAGGGGGACTACGAGCAGTACTTC,CASSLAQGDYEQYF
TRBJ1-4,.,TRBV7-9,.,TGTGCCAGCAGCTCCTCGGGAAGCCGCGGGGAAAAACTGTTTTTT,CASSSSGSRGEKLFF
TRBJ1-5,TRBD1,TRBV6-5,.,TGTGCCAGCAGTTACTCGGGACAGGGGCATCAGCCCCAGCATTTT,CASSYSGQGHQPQHF
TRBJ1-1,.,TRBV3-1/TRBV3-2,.,TGTGCCAGCAGCCAAGAGGGTTCCAACTTCAGGGGAGCTTTCTTT,CASSQEGSNFRGAFF
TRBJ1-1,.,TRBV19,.,TGTGCCAGTAGTATAGCAGGGAGGCGTACTGAAGCTTTCTTT,CASSIAGRRTEAFF
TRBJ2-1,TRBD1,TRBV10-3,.,TGTGCCATCAGTGGGGGACAGGGGTACCATGAGCAGTTCTTC,CAISGGQGYHEQFF
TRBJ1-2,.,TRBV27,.,TGTGCCAGCAGTTTAACTAGGGGGAGGGAAGGCTACACCTTC,CASSLTRGREGYTF
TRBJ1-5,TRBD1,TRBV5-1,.,TGCGCCAGCAGCTTGGCGACAGGGGCTCAGCCCCAGCATTTT,CASSLATGAQPQHF
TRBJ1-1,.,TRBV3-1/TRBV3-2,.,TGTGCCAGCAGCCAAACTCGAAAGTGGGCGGGGAACACTGAAGCTTTCTTT,CASSQTRKWAGNTEAFF
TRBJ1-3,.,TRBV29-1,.,TGCAGCGTGTCAGAGGGCTATCTCTCTGGAAACACCATATATTTT,CSVSEGYLSGNTIYF
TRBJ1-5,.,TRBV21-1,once,TGTGCCAGCAGCTTAAAACAGCCCCAGCATTTT,CASSLKQPQHF
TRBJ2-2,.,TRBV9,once,TGTGCCAGCAGCGTAGTTCCAGGAAACGGGGAGCTGTTTTTT,CASSVVPGNGELFF
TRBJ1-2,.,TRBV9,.,TGTGCCAGCAGCGGCCCCTTAGACAAGTACTATGGCTACACCTTC,CASSGPLDKYYGYTF
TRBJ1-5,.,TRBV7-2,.,TGTGCCAGCAGCGCTCGGGGGGTAGGGGATCAGCCCCAGCATTTT,CASSARGVGDQPQHF
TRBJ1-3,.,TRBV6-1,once,TGTGCCAGCAGTGAATCGGGGTCTGGAAACACCATATATTTT,CASSESGSGNTIYF
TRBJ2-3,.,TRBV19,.,TGTGCCAGTAGTCCCGGGACTAGCACAGATACGCAGTATTTT,CASSPGTSTDTQYF
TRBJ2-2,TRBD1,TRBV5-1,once,TGCGCCAGCAGCTCACAGGGGCCCGGGGAGCTGTTTTTT,CASSSQGPGELFF
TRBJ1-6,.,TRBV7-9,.,TGTGCCAGCAGCTTAGATGAAGCTTCACCCCTCCACTTT,CASSLDEASPLHF
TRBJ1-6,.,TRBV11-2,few,TGTGCCAGCAGCTTAGAAACGGGTAGAAATTCACCCCTCCACTTT,CASSLETGRNSPLHF